A selection of T cell receptor beta chains follows, all from one sample in a study of identical twins. MiXCR was run by TCRdb on the 5' RACE reads, yielding one entry per CDR3 protein. The sample has around 570,000 distinct CDR3 sequences; 7.5% to 10% are singletons. The same sample was also used in a study of yellow fever vaccine responses in identical twins.

Material for sequencing was PBMCs. Receptors were obtained from a woman under 30 in good health. CDR3s include the opening cysteine and the closing phenylalanine or tryptophan. D genes are given only for firm matches. Where a row states a size, it is once, few, many or the class of an expanded clone; other rows omit it.

- | TRBJ2-1 | TRBD2 | TRBV11-2 | 19 | TGTGCCAGCAGCTTCCGGACTAGCGGGGGGGCCGGGTCCTACAATGAGCAGTTCTTC | CASSFRTSGGAGSYNEQFF
- | TRBJ2-6 | - | TRBV29-1 | 13 | TGCAGCGCGGAGGAGTCTGGGGCCAACGTCCTGACTTTC | CSAEESGANVLTF
- | TRBJ2-5 | - | TRBV27 | 15 | TGTGCCAGCAGTTTATCCCCTTTTAACCAAGAGACCCAGTACTTC | CASSLSPFNQETQYF
few | TRBJ1-5 | - | TRBV12-3/TRBV12-4 | 15 | TGTGCCAGCAGTTTAGGGATGGGATTAGAACAGCCCCAGCATTTT | CASSLGMGLEQPQHF
once | TRBJ2-7 | TRBD2 | TRBV7-2 | 15 | TGTGCCAGCAGCGCTACTAGCGGGGGGACCTACGAGCAGTACTTC | CASSATSGGTYEQYF
few | TRBJ2-7 | - | TRBV6-2/TRBV6-3 | 15 | TGTGCCAGCAGGGCAGACAGGCCGCTCTCCTACGAGCAGTACTTC | CASRADRPLSYEQYF
many | TRBJ2-7 | - | TRBV20-1 | 14 | TGCAGTGCTAGACCTACAGGGAACTCCTACGAGCAGTACTTC | CSARPTGNSYEQYF
- | TRBJ2-1 | - | TRBV4-3 | 14 | TGCGCCAGCAGCCAAGAAAAGCCGACGAATGAGCAGTTCTTC | CASSQEKPTNEQFF
many | TRBJ1-1 | TRBD1 | TRBV12-3/TRBV12-4 | 13 | TGTGCCAGCAGTTCAGGGGGGAGAACTGAAGCTTTCTTT | CASSSGGRTEAFF
many | TRBJ2-3 | - | TRBV20-1 | 14 | TGCAGTGCAGTTAACCTAGCTAGCACAGATACGCAGTATTTT | CSAVNLASTDTQYF
many | TRBJ1-5 | TRBD1 | TRBV9 | 15 | TGTGCCAGCAGCGTTGAGGGGGCGAACAATCAGCCCCAGCATTTT | CASSVEGANNQPQHF
few | TRBJ2-6 | - | TRBV6-2/TRBV6-3 | 13 | TGTGCCAGCACCCCGGGGGGGGCCAACGTCCTGACTTTC | CASTPGGANVLTF
- | TRBJ2-3 | TRBD1 | TRBV6-2/TRBV6-3 | 15 | TGTGCCAGCAGGTTGGACAGGGTGAGGACAGATACGCAGTATTTT | CASRLDRVRTDTQYF
few | TRBJ2-2 | - | TRBV7-9 | 14 | TGTGCCAGCAGAACAGGGTCGGCCACCGGGGAGCTGTTTTTT | CASRTGSATGELFF
many | TRBJ2-5 | TRBD1 | TRBV2 | 14 | TGTGCCAGCAAAAGAGACAGGGAAAGGGGGACCCAGTACTTC | CASKRDRERGTQYF
- | TRBJ2-7 | TRBD2 | TRBV20-1 | 16 | TGCAGTGCTAGGGGGCTAGCGGGAGAGGATTACGACGAGCAGTACTTC | CSARGLAGEDYDEQYF
few | TRBJ2-1 | TRBD2 | TRBV11-2 | 16 | TGTGCCAGCAGCTCACTGCGGGGGAGCTCCTACAATGAGCAGTTCTTC | CASSSLRGSSYNEQFF
- | TRBJ2-3 | TRBD2 | TRBV30 | 17 | TGTGCCTGGAAACGCAGGGAAATAGCGGGAGATGCAGATACGCAGTATTTT | CAWKRREIAGDADTQYF
few | TRBJ2-7 | TRBD1 | TRBV4-3 | 16 | TGCGCCAGCAGCCAAGATCCTGGACAGGGCACCTACGAGCAGTACTTC | CASSQDPGQGTYEQYF
many | TRBJ2-7 | - | TRBV5-1 | 15 | TGCGCCAGCAGCTTGGGTGGTACTAGCTCCTACGAGCAGTACTTC | CASSLGGTSSYEQYF
- | TRBJ2-7 | - | TRBV14 | 15 | TGTGCCAGCAGCCAGTATCAGGAAATCTCCTACGAGCAGTACTTC | CASSQYQEISYEQYF
- | TRBJ2-1 | - | TRBV29-1 | 11 | TGCAGCGTTGAGTCGTACAATGAGCAGTTCTTC | CSVESYNEQFF
few | TRBJ2-7 | - | TRBV11-2 | 15 | TGTGCCAGCAGATTTACGTCGGGACCTTCCTACGAGCAGTACTTC | CASRFTSGPSYEQYF
many | TRBJ1-1 | TRBD1 | TRBV5-1 | 16 | TGCGCCAGCAGCTTGGGACAGGGGGCTTCTGACACTGAAGCTTTCTTT | CASSLGQGASDTEAFF
many | TRBJ2-4 | TRBD2 | TRBV5-1 | 19 | TGCGCCAGCAGCTGGGAAGCGGGGTCCTCTAAGGGAGCCAAAAACATTCAGTACTTC | CASSWEAGSSKGAKNIQYF
- | TRBJ2-5 | - | TRBV4-1 | 13 | TGCGCCAGCAGCCAGGCCCTGACGGAGACCCAGTACTTC | CASSQALTETQYF
- | TRBJ2-1 | - | TRBV6-2/TRBV6-3 | 14 | TGTGCCAGCAGTTACCATCAAAGGGGACAAGAGCAGTTCTTC | CASSYHQRGQEQFF
- | TRBJ2-7 | - | TRBV15 | 16 | TGTGCCACCAGCAGAGCCAGGATAGGTAGCTCCTACGAGCAGTACTTC | CATSRARIGSSYEQYF
- | TRBJ2-5 | - | TRBV2 | 14 | TGTGCCAGCAGTGCCGGGCTAGTGGGAGAGACCCAGTACTTC | CASSAGLVGETQYF
- | TRBJ2-2 | - | TRBV12-3/TRBV12-4 | 15 | TGTGCCAGCAGGCGGGCCGGGACACCCACCGGGGAGCTGTTTTTT | CASRRAGTPTGELFF